The clone carrying this T cell receptor (beta chain) was detected a few times. The antigen remains undetermined. Sequenced material consisted of expressed TCRB transcripts (all of the isolated RNA was reverse transcribed). Sequenced by immunoSEQ multiplex PCR; TCRdb stores in-frame clones only, minus some. The sample contains 900,000 or so clones, roughly a sixth of which appear only once. The V gene's germline CDR1 is MNHNY and CDR2 SVGAGI (reference sequence). The V and J ends lost 0 bases and 4 bases, in that order; junction bases with no gene match: 6. This CDR3 contains 16 residues. The data were obtained in a study of beta chain features in type 1 diabetes. About the research overall: Age, gender and cell yields were similar between patients and healthy donors.

Study observations and caveats: Highly expressing activated T cells could be over-counted with a cDNA template. Shortening of TCRB CDR3s, moderate but significant, appeared in all four CD4+ subsets of Type 1 diabetes patients. The VDJ junctions of type 1 diabetes patients carried fewer insertions and more deletions.

The chain uses TRBV6-6 and TRBJ2-7; 10 bases fit TRBD1. The receptor was derived from a woman between 18 and 29 years old in good health. Source material: naive CD4+ T cells from blood. The DNA of the CDR3 is TGTGCCAGCAGTTACTCGCCGGGACAGGGGACATACGAGCAGTACTTC. Protein: CASSYSPGQGTYEQYF.